The 22 T cell receptor beta chains presented below share a single source sample, sequenced in a study of shared clonotypes between healthy human individuals. Using immunoSEQ multiplex PCR, the repertoire was profiled, and TCRdb retains in-frame clones only, with some absent. Among millions of clones listed, 93% were seen once. Sequenced input: naive CD4+ T cells from PBMCs. As for subset: CD45RA+ positively selected. These receptors were collected from a man between 18 and 29 years old in good health. Some clones in this sample may be carry-over from other donors' samples.

The chain's CDR3 is CASSVQDGEKLFF. Written as DNA, the CDR3 is TGTGCCAGCAGCGTACAAGACGGTGAAAAACTGTTTTTT. This rearrangement joins TRBV9 to TRBJ1-4; D gene unclear. This CDR3 region has 13 residues. CDR1 SGDLS and CDR2 YYNGEE come from the germline V gene. V was cut by 1 base and J by 7 bases, with 8 bases left in between.

The rearrangement joins TRBV19 to TRBJ2-7; 14 nucleotides line up with TRBD2. Germline loops: CDR1 LNHDA, CDR2 SQIVND (reference sequence). This CDR3 has 16 amino acids. V lost 5 bases, J lost 4 bases, and 7 bases stayed unmatched. CDR3 in amino acids: CASSAGTSGSRYEQYF. The CDR3 DNA sequence: TGTGCCAGTAGTGCGGGGACTAGCGGGAGTCGGTACGAGCAGTACTTC. The entire variable domain, with the rest obtained from reference TRBV19 and TRBJ2-7, is as follows: DGGITQSPKYLFRKEGQNVTLSCEQNLNHDAMYWYRQDPGQGLRLIYYSQIVNDFQKGDIAEGYSVSREKKESFPLTVTSAQKNPTAFYLCASSAGTSGSRYEQYFGPGTRLTVT.

CDR3 coding DNA: TGTGCCAGTAGTACCGGACCGGGGGGTGAAGCTTTCTTT. Protein sequence: CASSTGPGGEAFF. The J gene is TRBJ1-1, the V gene TRBV19; weak D call: TRBD1 (5 bases). The CDR3 is made up of 13 amino acids. The germline V and J ends were trimmed by 4 bases and 7 bases, with 13 bases remaining between them. Per the germline V gene, CDR1 is LNHDA and CDR2 is SQIVND (reference sequence).

This clone was observed once. The chain employs TRBV5-6 and TRBJ1-1, with unresolved D. CDR3 length: 16 amino acids. Germline V gives CDR1 SGHDT, CDR2 YYEEEE. V was trimmed by 4 bases and J by 0 bases, leaving 16 bases between them. The CDR3 region is CASSVFPRVMNTEAFF. The CDR3 bases are TGTGCCAGCAGCGTTTTTCCTAGGGTGATGAACACTGAAGCTTTCTTT.

This sequence joins TRBV7-9 and TRBJ2-7; TRBD2 aligns across 10 bases. The CDR3 has 14 amino acids. Unmatched junction bases numbered 5, after V lost 5 bases and J lost 4 bases. In germline, CDR1 is SEHNR, CDR2 FQNEAQ (reference sequence). CDR3 sequence: CASSLMGLAYEQYF. CDR3 coding DNA: TGTGCCAGCAGCCTTATGGGACTAGCGTACGAGCAGTACTTC.

V usage is TRBV2 and J usage is TRBJ2-5; 14 bases map to TRBD2. Germline loops: CDR1 SNHLY, CDR2 FYNNEI. The length of the CDR3 is 16 residues. V lost 6 bases, J lost 2 bases, and 5 bases stayed unmatched. CDR3 in amino acids: CASSAGLAGGQETQYF. CDR3 bases: TGTGCCAGCAGCGCCGGACTAGCGGGAGGTCAAGAGACCCAGTACTTC. Variable domain in full (rest from reference TRBV2 and TRBJ2-5): EPEVTQTPSHQVTQMGQEVILRCVPISNHLYFYWYRQILGQKVEFLVSFYNNEISEKSEIFDDQFSVERPDGSNFTLKIRSTKLEDSAMYFCASSAGLAGGQETQYFGPGTRLLVL.

The V and J genes are TRBV6-5 and TRBJ2-5; 8 nucleotides align to TRBD1. The length of the CDR3 is 16 residues. V shed 2 bases, J shed 5 bases, and the junction held 10 bases outside the gene matches. Germline assignment: CDR1 MNHEY and CDR2 SVGAGI. CDR3 amino acids: CASSYNVRGPGETQYF. The CDR3 DNA is TGTGCCAGCAGTTACAATGTCAGGGGGCCGGGGGAGACCCAGTACTTC.

The chain combines TRBV4-2 with TRBJ2-7, with unresolved D. V was trimmed by 1 base and J by 1 base, leaving 8 bases between them. Germline CDR1 LGHNA, CDR2 YNFKEQ. The CDR3 length is 14 residues. Written as DNA, the CDR3 is TGTGCCAGCAGCCAAGGACTGGAGTCCTACGAGCAGTACTTC. Translation gives CASSQGLESYEQYF.

The genes are TRBV5-1 and TRBJ1-4, with 8 bases that match TRBD1. This CDR3 is built from 14 residues. V was clipped by 4 bases and J by 7 bases; unmatched bases: 6. Germline CDR1 SGHRS, CDR2 YFSETQ. This CDR3 reads CASSSQGAGEKLFF. The CDR3 region has the DNA TGCGCCAGCAGCAGTCAGGGGGCGGGTGAAAAACTGTTTTTT.

This sequence joins TRBV18 and TRBJ2-1; 12 nucleotides match TRBD2. Per the germline V gene, CDR1 is KGHSH and CDR2 is LQKENI. The CDR3 is made up of 15 amino acids. The trim removed 5 bases at V and 8 bases at J, leaving 7 bases unmatched. The CDR3 protein is CASSVTSGRSDEQFF. CDR3 in DNA: TGTGCCAGCTCAGTAACTAGCGGGAGGAGCGATGAGCAGTTCTTC.

This clone was seen just once. This sample also contains other DNA sequences that code for the same CDR3. This chain uses TRBV4-1 with TRBJ2-5, with D uncertain. This CDR3 region has 13 residues. CDR1 MGHRA and CDR2 YSYEKL come from the germline V gene. Trimming stripped 2 bases from V and 1 base from J, with 5 bases between. The CDR3 nucleotides read TGCGCCAGCAGCCAACCTAGCCAAGAGACCCAGTACTTC. Translating it yields CASSQPSQETQYF.

The chain recombines TRBV19 with TRBJ1-2; 9 nucleotides line up with TRBD1. With V trimmed by 4 bases and J by 5 bases, 17 bases remained unmatched. The CDR3 has 18 residues. CDR1 and CDR2 from the germline V gene are LNHDA and SQIVND (reference sequence). CDR3 loop: CASSTRPGTGLSNYGYTF. CDR3 nucleotide sequence: TGTGCCAGTAGTACGCGTCCCGGGACAGGGTTGAGTAATTATGGCTACACCTTC.

This clone was observed a handful of times. This chain joins TRBV10-3 and TRBJ2-7; tentatively, D is TRBD2 (5 bases). Germline-derived CDR1 and CDR2 are ENHRY and SYGVKD. This CDR3 has 12 residues. The V gene lost 8 bases and the J gene lost 0 bases, with 8 bases spanning the gap. CDR3 DNA: TGTGCCATCGCTGGGAGCTCCTACGAGCAGTACTTC. It specifies CAIAGSSYEQYF.

This chain links TRBV29-1 with TRBJ2-1; 7 nucleotides line up with TRBD1. This CDR3 has 11 amino acids. Germline-derived CDR1 and CDR2 are SQVTM and ANQGSEA. In nucleotides, the CDR3 is TGCAGTGAGACAGGGAACGGAGAGCAGTTCTTC. Translated: CSETGNGEQFF.

The chain joins TRBV7-2 to TRBJ2-1; D might be TRBD2 (6 bases). With 2 bases removed from V and 6 bases from J, the gap between germline ends came to 23 bases. The CDR3 contains 18 residues. Germline CDR1 is SGHTA and CDR2 is FQGNSA. This CDR3 is CASSLSIGTPFVGNEQFF. The CDR3 DNA sequence: TGTGCCAGCAGCTTATCCATAGGGACTCCCTTCGTAGGCAATGAGCAGTTCTTC.

The V call is TRBV9, the J call TRBJ1-2; maybe TRBD1 (6 bases). There are 13 residues in the CDR3. The germline V gene has CDR1 SGDLS and CDR2 YYNGEE. V lost 5 bases, J lost 7 bases, and 15 bases lay in between. CDR3 nucleotide sequence: TGTGCCAGCAGTCCTACGGGGACAAGTGGCTACACCTTC. Encoded protein: CASSPTGTSGYTF.

The J gene is TRBJ1-5, the V gene TRBV28; tentative D call: TRBD1 (6 bases). Germline V gene sequence: CDR1 MDHEN, CDR2 SYDVKM. V was shortened by 6 bases and J by 4 bases, with 16 bases between the two germline ends. The CDR3 sequence is 15 residues long. CDR3 sequence: CASSDQQGRNQPQHF. DNA of the CDR3: TGTGCCAGCAGCGATCAACAGGGAAGGAATCAGCCCCAGCATTTT.

V usage is TRBV6-5 and J usage is TRBJ1-2; 11 positions agree with TRBD1. The germline V gene has CDR1 MNHEY and CDR2 SVGAGI. The CDR3 is 14 amino acids. V lost 6 bases to trimming and J lost 8 bases; unmatched junction nucleotides: 8. The CDR3 loop reads CASSPGTGGFGYTF. Written as DNA, the CDR3 is TGTGCCAGCAGCCCCGGGACAGGGGGGTTCGGCTACACCTTC.

The chain links TRBV7-9 to TRBJ2-7, with D hard to call. Germline V gene sequence: CDR1 SEHNR, CDR2 FQNEAQ (reference sequence). CDR3 length equals 14 residues. V dropped 2 bases and J dropped 4 bases, with 12 bases sitting between them. This CDR3 is CASSLRDSWYEQYF. The DNA of the CDR3 is TGTGCCAGCAGCTTAAGAGATTCTTGGTACGAGCAGTACTTC.

The V gene is TRBV6-6, the J gene TRBJ2-1; D gene ambiguous. The CDR3 is made up of 14 amino acids. Trimming took off 2 bases at V and 8 bases at J, with 13 bases between the two ends. The germline gives CDR1 MNHNY, CDR2 SVGAGI (reference sequence). The chain's CDR3 is CASSYPRALDEQFF. In DNA form, the CDR3 reads TGTGCCAGCAGTTACCCCCGGGCCTTGGATGAGCAGTTCTTC.

The table lists this clone with a count of one. The chain carries TRBV29-1 and TRBJ2-3, with TRBD2 matching over 14 bases. V lost 4 bases and J lost 1; bases outside the gene matches: 10. Per germline, CDR1 SQVTM and CDR2 ANQGSEA. CDR3 length: 18 residues. CDR3 protein: CSVAPLTSGRGGTDTQYF. The CDR3 region has the DNA TGCAGCGTTGCTCCTCTGACTAGCGGGAGGGGTGGCACAGATACGCAGTATTTT.

As concerns this clone: Within the sample, other DNA sequences also encode this same CDR3. The rearrangement uses TRBV18 and TRBJ1-1; D is possibly TRBD1 (5 bases). The V end was cut by 2 bases, the J end by 4 bases, with 8 bases between. The germline V gene has CDR1 KGHSH and CDR2 LQKENI. There are 13 residues in the CDR3. The CDR3, as DNA: TGTGCCAGCTCACCAGGGGCGGGCACTGAAGCTTTCTTT. This encodes CASSPGAGTEAFF.